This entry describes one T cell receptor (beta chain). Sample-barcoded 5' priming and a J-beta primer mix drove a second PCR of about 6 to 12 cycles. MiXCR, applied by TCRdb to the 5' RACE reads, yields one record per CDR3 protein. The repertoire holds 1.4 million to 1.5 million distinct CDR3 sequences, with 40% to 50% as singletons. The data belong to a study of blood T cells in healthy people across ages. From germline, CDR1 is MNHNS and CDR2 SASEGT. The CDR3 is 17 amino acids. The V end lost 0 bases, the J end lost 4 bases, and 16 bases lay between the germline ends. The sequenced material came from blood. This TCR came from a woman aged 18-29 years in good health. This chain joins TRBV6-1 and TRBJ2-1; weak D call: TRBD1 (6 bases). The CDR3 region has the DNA TGTGCCAGCAGTGAAGCGGGCGAGGGCAGGGGTTACAATGAGCAGTTCTTC. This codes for CASSEAGEGRGYNEQFF.